This T cell receptor (beta chain) was recorded in a study of T-cell reconstitution after alpha-beta-depleted transplantation in children (dated by TCRdb to the mid-2010s). About the full investigation: Using TCR repertoire profiling, the study quantitatively followed how T-cell immune reconstitution unfolded in children after TCRalphabeta/CD19-depleted allogeneic hematopoietic cell transplantation.

The treatment or condition label on this specimen signifies: allogeneic hematopoietic cell transplantation with graft depleted of TCRalphabeta T cells and CD19 B cells. The children who served as transplant recipients had been given grafts of TCRalphabeta/CD19-depleted allogeneic hematopoietic cells. Trimming removed 3 bases from V and 5 bases from J, leaving 11 bases between the germline ends. The germline V gene supplies CDR1 SQVTM and CDR2 ANQGSEA. Counted from cysteine to phenylalanine, this CDR3 has 12 amino acids. Here the CDR3 DNA is all that survives: 36 bases in frame from base 1. A remark on this clonotype: Its antigen has not been determined. The record has no base qualities; no much larger clone is one base away.

Broader findings and caveats from the paper: Over subsequent months, a decline in hyperexpanded clone frequencies was noted, and after one year, T-cell counts and TCRbeta diversity were mostly ascribed to newly produced T cells. In some patients, high TCRbeta diversity at day 60 was attributed to recipient T cells and intrathymic progenitors that had survived conditioning. The apparently early alphabetaT-cell count recovery about two months after transplant was reportedly dependent on only several hundred rapidly expanded clones derived from non-depleted graft cells.

Library generation was performed with PCR. The data were produced on an Illumina HiSeq 2500. TCR library preparation used molecular barcoding, with unique molecular identifiers applied to normalize quantification of the TCRbeta repertoire. TCRdb ran its own pipeline on the public reads, namely fastp trimming at Q25 and MiXCR clone calling, and kept in-frame beta chains. Identical CDR3 protein sequences are pooled into one entry, listed with their most common genes and DNA. For this sample the table gives hundreds of thousands of distinct CDR3 sequences, of which roughly 13% were detected only once. About 2% of the sample rests with the top ten.

The starting material was PBMCs, mostly from graft donor cells, obtained 360 days after TCRalphabeta/CD19-depleted stem cell transplant. The TCR sequence derives from a male patient between 10 and 17 years old who had a stem cell transplant for acute myeloid leukemia, so the T cells may come from the graft donor. This receptor chain uses TRBV29-1 and TRBJ2-7, and perhaps TRBD1 as D gene, on 5 matching bases. The nucleotides are TGCAGCGTTGAGGGGCTAGGGGACGAGCAGTACTTC. Protein translation: CSVEGLGDEQYF.